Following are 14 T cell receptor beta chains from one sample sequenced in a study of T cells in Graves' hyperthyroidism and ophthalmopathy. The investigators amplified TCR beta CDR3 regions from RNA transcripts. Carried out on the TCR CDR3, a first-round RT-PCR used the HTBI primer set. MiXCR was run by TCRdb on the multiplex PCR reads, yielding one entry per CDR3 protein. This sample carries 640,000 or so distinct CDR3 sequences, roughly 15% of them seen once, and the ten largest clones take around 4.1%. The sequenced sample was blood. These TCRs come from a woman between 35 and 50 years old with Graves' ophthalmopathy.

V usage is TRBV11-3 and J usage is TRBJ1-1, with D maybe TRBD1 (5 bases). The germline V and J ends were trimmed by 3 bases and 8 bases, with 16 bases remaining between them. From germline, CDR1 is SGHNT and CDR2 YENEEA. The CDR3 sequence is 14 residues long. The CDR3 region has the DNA TGTGCCAGCAGCTTGCGGACATTTCGACCCGAAGCTTTCTTT. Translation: CASSLRTFRPEAFF.

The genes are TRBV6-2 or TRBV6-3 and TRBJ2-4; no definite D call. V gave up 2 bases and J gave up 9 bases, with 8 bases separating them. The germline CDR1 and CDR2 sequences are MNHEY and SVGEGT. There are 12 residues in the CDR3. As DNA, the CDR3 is TGTGCCAGCAGTTACCTCCGGACCATTCAGTACTTC. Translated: CASSYLRTIQYF.

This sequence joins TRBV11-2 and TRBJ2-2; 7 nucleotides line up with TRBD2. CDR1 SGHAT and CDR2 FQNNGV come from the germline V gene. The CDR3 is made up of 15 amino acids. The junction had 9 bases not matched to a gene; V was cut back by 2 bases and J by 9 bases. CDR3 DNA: TGTGCCAGCAGCTTACTCGGGGGAGGGACCAGGGAGCTGTTTTTT. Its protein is CASSLLGGGTRELFF.

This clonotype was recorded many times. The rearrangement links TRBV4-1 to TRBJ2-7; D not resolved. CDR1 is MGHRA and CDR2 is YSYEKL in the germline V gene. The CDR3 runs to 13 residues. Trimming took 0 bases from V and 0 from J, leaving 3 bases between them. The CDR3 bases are TGCGCCAGCAGCCAAGAGAGCTCCTACGAGCAGTACTTC. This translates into CASSQESSYEQYF.

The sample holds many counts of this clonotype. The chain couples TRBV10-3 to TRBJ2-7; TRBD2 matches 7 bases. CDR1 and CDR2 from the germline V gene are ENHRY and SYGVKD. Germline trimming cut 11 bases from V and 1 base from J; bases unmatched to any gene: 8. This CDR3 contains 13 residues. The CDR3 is CASEGRESYEQYF. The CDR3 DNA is TGTGCCTCCGAGGGGAGGGAATCCTACGAGCAGTACTTC.

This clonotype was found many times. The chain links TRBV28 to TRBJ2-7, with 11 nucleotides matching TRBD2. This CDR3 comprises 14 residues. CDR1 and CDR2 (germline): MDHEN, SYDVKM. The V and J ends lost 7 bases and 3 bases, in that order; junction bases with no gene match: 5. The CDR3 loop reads CASTSLAGVYEQYF. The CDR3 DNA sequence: TGTGCCAGCACCTCACTAGCGGGAGTCTACGAGCAGTACTTC.

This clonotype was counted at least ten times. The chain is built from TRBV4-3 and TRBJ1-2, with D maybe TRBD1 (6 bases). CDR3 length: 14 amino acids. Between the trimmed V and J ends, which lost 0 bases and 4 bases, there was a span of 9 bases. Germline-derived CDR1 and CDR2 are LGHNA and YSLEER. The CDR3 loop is CASSQEGGGYGYTF. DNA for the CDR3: TGCGCCAGCAGCCAAGAAGGGGGGGGCTATGGCTACACCTTC.

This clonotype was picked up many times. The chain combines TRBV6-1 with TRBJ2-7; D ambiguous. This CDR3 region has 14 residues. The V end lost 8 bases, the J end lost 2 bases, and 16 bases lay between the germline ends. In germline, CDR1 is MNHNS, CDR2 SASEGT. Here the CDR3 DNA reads TGTGCCAGCTGGAGACAAAGTGGACCCTACGAGCAGTACTTC. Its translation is CASWRQSGPYEQYF.

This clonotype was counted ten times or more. In DNA, the CDR3 is TGTGCCAGCAGTTTCGGGCAGGGCCCTAATCAGCCCCAGCATTTT. Translation: CASSFGQGPNQPQHF. V gene TRBV28 combines with J gene TRBJ1-5; D might be TRBD1 (5 bases). CDR1 is MDHEN, CDR2 SYDVKM, per germline. V gave up 3 bases and J gave up 4 bases, with 13 bases separating them. The CDR3 runs to 15 residues. Looking up the rest from reference TRBV28 and TRBJ1-5 gives the full variable domain: DVKVTQSSRYLVKRTGEKVFLECVQDMDHENMFWYRQDPGLGLRLIYFSYDVKMKEKGDIPEGYSVSREKKERFSLILESASTNQTSMYLCASSFGQGPNQPQHFGDGTRLSIL.

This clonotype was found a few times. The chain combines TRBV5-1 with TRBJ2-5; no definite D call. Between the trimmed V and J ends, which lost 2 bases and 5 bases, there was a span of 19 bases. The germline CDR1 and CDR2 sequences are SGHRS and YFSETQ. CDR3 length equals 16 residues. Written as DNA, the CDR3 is TGCGCCAGCAGCTTCTCCTACAGCTACAAAGAGGAGACCCAGTACTTC. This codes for CASSFSYSYKEETQYF.

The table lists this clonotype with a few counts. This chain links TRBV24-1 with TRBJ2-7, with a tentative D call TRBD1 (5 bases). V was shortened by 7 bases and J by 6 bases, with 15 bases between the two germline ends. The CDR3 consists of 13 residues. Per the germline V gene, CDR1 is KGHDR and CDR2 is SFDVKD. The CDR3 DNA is TGTGCCACCAGCATGGGGCCGGTAGGCGAGCAGTACTTC. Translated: CATSMGPVGEQYF.

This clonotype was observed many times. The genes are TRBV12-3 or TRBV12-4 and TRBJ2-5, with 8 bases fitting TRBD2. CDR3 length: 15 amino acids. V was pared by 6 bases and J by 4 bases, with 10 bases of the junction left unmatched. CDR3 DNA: TGTGCCAGCAGCCCCCCCCGGGGGGGGCTAGAGACCCAGTACTTC. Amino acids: CASSPPRGGLETQYF.

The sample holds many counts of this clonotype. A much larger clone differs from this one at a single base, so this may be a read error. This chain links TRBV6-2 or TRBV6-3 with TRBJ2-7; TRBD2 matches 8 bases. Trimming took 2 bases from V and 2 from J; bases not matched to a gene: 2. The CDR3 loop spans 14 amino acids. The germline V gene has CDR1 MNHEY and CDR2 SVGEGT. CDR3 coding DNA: TGTGCCAGCAGTTACCCGGGAGGGGCCTACGAGCAGTACTTC. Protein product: CASSYPGGAYEQYF.

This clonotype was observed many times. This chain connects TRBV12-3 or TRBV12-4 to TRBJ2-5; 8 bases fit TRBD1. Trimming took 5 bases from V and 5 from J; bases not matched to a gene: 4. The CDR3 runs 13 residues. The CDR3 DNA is TGTGCCAGCAGTGAGAACAGGGGGGAGACCCAGTACTTC. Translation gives CASSENRGETQYF.